Only a few counts were recorded for the clone carrying this T cell receptor (beta chain). What it binds is not known. The CDR3 has 15 residues. Germline CDR1 reads MNHNS; CDR2 reads SASEGT. Trimming removed 3 bases from V and 5 bases from J, with 17 bases in between. The data stem from a study of cytomegalovirus exposure and HLA in healthy donors. Study findings and constraints: In a later analysis, at a false discovery rate of 0.05, roughly 16,000 TCR beta sequences matched HLA alleles. A later analysis showed that HLA-associated TCR beta chains had undergone more clonal expansion than equally common others. In a later analysis, across HLA loci, associated TCR counts were highest for DRB1, lowest for HLA-C.

The PCR made use of 60 Vbeta and 13 Jbeta primers. Libraries were prepared by immunoSEQ multiplex PCR; TCRdb keeps only in-frame clonotypes and omits some of them. The sample contains about 150,000 clones, approximately 79% of which appear only once. This rearrangement joins TRBV6-1 to TRBJ2-7; D may be TRBD1 (7 bases). The sequenced sample was PBMCs. The sequence was obtained from a male donor in good health and CMV-seronegative. The CDR3 DNA reads TGTGCCAGCAGTGAGCGGCAGGGGGGCAATGACGAGCAGTACTTC. This translates into CASSERQGGNDEQYF.